This is a list of T cell receptor beta chains from one sample in a study of T cells in Graves' hyperthyroidism and ophthalmopathy. TCRdb processed the multiplex PCR reads anew with MiXCR; each CDR3 protein has one entry. The table includes under 40,000 distinct CDR3 sequences, roughly 50% detected once. Specimen: blood. The receptors originated from a woman aged 45-59 years with Graves' hyperthyroidism that later progressed to Graves' ophthalmopathy. Each CDR3 is given with its conserved first and last residue. The D gene is left open where the match is weak. Clone size is shown for a subset of rows, as once, few, many or a class of expanded clone.

D	size	V	J	DNA	CDR3
.	.	TRBV11-1	TRBJ2-7	TGTGCCGGTAGCTTAGACCCCGGTCAGGACTACGAGCAGTACTTC	CAGSLDPGQDYEQYF
TRBD2	medium-sized	TRBV10-1	TRBJ2-1	TGCGCCAGCAGTGCAAGCGGGACCCACAATGAGCAGTTCTTC	CASSASGTHNEQFF
.	.	TRBV20-1	TRBJ2-5	TGCAGTAGTGCTAGGGGCGTGGGTATGACCCAGTACTTC	CSSARGVGMTQYF
TRBD1	.	TRBV30	TRBJ2-6	TGTGCCTGGAGGGACAGGGACGCCGGGGAGCTGACTTTC	CAWRDRDAGELTF
TRBD1	.	TRBV18	TRBJ2-1	TGTGCCAGCTCACCCCAGGGGGCGGGCAATGAGCAGTTCTTC	CASSPQGAGNEQFF
.	many	TRBV7-3	TRBJ1-6	TGTGCCAGCAGCTTCAGGAGCTCCTATAATTCACCCCTCCACTTT	CASSFRSSYNSPLHF
.	medium-sized	TRBV29-1	TRBJ2-7	TGCAGCGTTGTGCTAGCGCGAGCCTCCTACGAGCAGTACTTC	CSVVLARASYEQYF
.	.	TRBV24-1	TRBJ2-1	TGTGCCACCAGTGATCCAAGGACAGCTCATGGCTACAATGAGCAGTTCTTC	CATSDPRTAHGYNEQFF
TRBD1	many	TRBV5-6	TRBJ1-3	TGTGCCAGCAGCTGGGGGACAGGCGTGGGAAACACCATATATTTT	CASSWGTGVGNTIYF
.	.	TRBV7-9	TRBJ2-3	TGTGCCAGCAGCGGACGGATTAGCACAGATACGCAGTATTTT	CASSGRISTDTQYF
.	.	TRBV10-2	TRBJ2-3	TGCGCCAGCAGTGAGCGGGGCGGGAACACAGATACGCAGTATTTT	CASSERGGNTDTQYF
TRBD2	.	TRBV10-3	TRBJ2-3	TGTGCCATCAGTAAGCGAGCGGGAGGGGCAGATACGCAGTATTTT	CAISKRAGGADTQYF
.	medium-sized	TRBV20-1	TRBJ2-7	TGCAGTGCAGAAACAGGCTCCTACGAGCAGTACTTC	CSAETGSYEQYF
TRBD1	.	TRBV9	TRBJ2-7	TGTGCCAGCAGCAGAACCGGGACAGGATCCTACGAGCAGTACTTC	CASSRTGTGSYEQYF
TRBD1	many	TRBV19	TRBJ2-5	TGTGCCAGTAGTTCCGGGACAGGAATTCAAGAGACCCAGTACTTC	CASSSGTGIQETQYF
TRBD1	.	TRBV7-3	TRBJ2-2	TGTGCCAGCAGCCTCTCCAGGGGGCTAGGATGGGGCGGGGAGCTGTTTTTT	CASSLSRGLGWGGELFF
TRBD2	.	TRBV10-3	TRBJ2-3	TGTGCCATCAAGACCCCCGGGACTAGCGGCAATGAGCAGTATTTT	CAIKTPGTSGNEQYF
TRBD1	medium-sized	TRBV24-1	TRBJ1-2	TGTGCCACCAGTGACCCGGGACAGGGGTTTTTTGGCTACACCTTC	CATSDPGQGFFGYTF
.	many	TRBV14	TRBJ2-5	TGTGCCAGCAGCCAAGCCTACGGGGCTGTACAAGAGGCCCAGTACTTC	CASSQAYGAVQEAQYF
.	many	TRBV6-5	TRBJ1-1	TGTGCCAGCAGTTACTCGGGACACCTGAACACTGAAGCTTTCTTT	CASSYSGHLNTEAFF
.	.	TRBV2	TRBJ2-2	TGTGCCAGCACCAGGGTAGTCGGGGAGCTGTTTTTT	CASTRVVGELFF
TRBD1	.	TRBV20-1	TRBJ1-2	TGCAGTGCTAGCGAGGGGGCGGGAGTCTATGGCTACACCTTC	CSASEGAGVYGYTF
.	.	TRBV30	TRBJ2-1	TGTGCCTGGAGTAAGGGTAATAGAGTCAATGAGCAGTTCTTC	CAWSKGNRVNEQFF
TRBD1	.	TRBV15	TRBJ1-1	TGTGCCAGCAGCGGACAGGGCGACACTGAAGCTTTCTTT	CASSGQGDTEAFF
.	medium-sized	TRBV2	TRBJ1-5	TGTGCCAGCATGGAAGCTGGGCCCCAGCATTTT	CASMEAGPQHF
.	many	TRBV6-1	TRBJ2-5	TGTGCCAGCAGTGATTGGAATAGAGGGGGTAAAGAGACCCAGTACTTC	CASSDWNRGGKETQYF
.	many	TRBV9	TRBJ2-3	TGTGCCAGCAGCGCGATTTTAGATACGCAGTATTTT	CASSAILDTQYF
TRBD1	many	TRBV30	TRBJ1-2	TGTGCCTGGAGTAGGGGACAGACTAACTATGGCTACACCTTC	CAWSRGQTNYGYTF
.	many	TRBV9	TRBJ2-5	TGTGCCAGCAGCGTAAGCGACCAAGAGACCCAGTACTTC	CASSVSDQETQYF
.	once	TRBV7-9	TRBJ2-3	TGTGCCAGCAGCTTGGAGTCGATACCGGATACGCAGTATTTT	CASSLESIPDTQYF
.	many	TRBV6-4	TRBJ2-4	TGTGCCAGCTCTTCCCGGATCTCGCGGGACATTCAGTACTTC	CASSSRISRDIQYF
.	many	TRBV11-3	TRBJ2-5	TGTGCCAGCAGCTTAGTCAGGCAAGAGACCCAGTACTTC	CASSLVRQETQYF
.	.	TRBV10-1	TRBJ1-4	TGCGCCAGCAGTGAGTCTTTTGAAAAACTGTTTTTT	CASSESFEKLFF
.	.	TRBV5-5	TRBJ2-7	TGTGCCAGCAGCTTCTGGGGACTGGGGTTTGGCTACGAGCAGTACTTC	CASSFWGLGFGYEQYF
.	.	TRBV24-1	TRBJ2-3	TGTGCCACCAGTGAAAGATTTTACGGCAACACAGATACGCAGTATTTT	CATSERFYGNTDTQYF
TRBD2	many	TRBV11-3	TRBJ2-3	TGTGCCAGCAGCGCCCCGGGACTAGCTGAAGATACGCAGTATTTT	CASSAPGLAEDTQYF
.	medium-sized	TRBV5-1	TRBJ1-5	TGCGCCAGCAGCTATCTAACCGGTCAGCCCCAGCATTTT	CASSYLTGQPQHF
TRBD2	many	TRBV6-1	TRBJ2-2	TGTGCCTCGGGACTAGCGGTTAACACCGGGGAGCTGTTTTTT	CASGLAVNTGELFF
.	medium-sized	TRBV7-9	TRBJ1-1	TGTGCCAGCAGCCCCCCGGGGGGCACTGAAGCTTTCTTT	CASSPPGGTEAFF
.	many	TRBV6-6	TRBJ2-2	TGTGCCAGCAGTTACAGGGGGGGGACCGGGGAGCTGTTTTTT	CASSYRGGTGELFF
.	many	TRBV4-2	TRBJ2-2	TGTGCCAGCAGCCCCAGGGTCACCGGGGAGCTGTTTTTT	CASSPRVTGELFF
.	many	TRBV5-6	TRBJ1-6	TGTGCCAGCAGCCCGAACCACATAAAGTCCCTCCACTTT	CASSPNHIKSLHF
.	.	TRBV7-9	TRBJ1-3	TGTGCCAGCAGCTTGGGTAGAGATACCGCGGGGAACACCATATATTTT	CASSLGRDTAGNTIYF
.	many	TRBV3-1	TRBJ1-6	TGTGCCAGCAGCCAAGATTTAGGGGTAAATTCACCCCTCCACTTT	CASSQDLGVNSPLHF
.	medium-sized	TRBV7-2	TRBJ2-2	TGTGCCAGCAGCAGTGGCGCAGGGCCCGGGGAGCTGTTTTTT	CASSSGAGPGELFF
TRBD1	.	TRBV25-1	TRBJ1-2	TGTGCCAGCAGTCCCGGGACAGGGCTCTATGGCTACACCTTC	CASSPGTGLYGYTF
.	.	TRBV6-4	TRBJ2-7	TGTGCCAGCAGTGACTCCCTCGACTACGAGCAGTACTTC	CASSDSLDYEQYF
.	.	TRBV5-6	TRBJ2-1	TGTGCCAGCAGCTCCCGGGGAAAGGACAGCCTGGGGGGCAATGAGCAGTTCTTC	CASSSRGKDSLGGNEQFF
.	many	TRBV11-2	TRBJ1-6	TGTGCCAGCAGCCAGGGAAATAATTCACCCCTCCACTTT	CASSQGNNSPLHF
TRBD1	.	TRBV24-1	TRBJ2-1	TGTGCCACCAGTGATTCGCCGGGACAGGGGTGCCAAAATGAGCGGTTCTTC	CATSDSPGQGCQNERFF
.	.	TRBV6-1	TRBJ2-7	TGTTTCAGCAGTGAAGGGGGCATAGCGGGTGAGCAGTACTTC	CFSSEGGIAGEQYF
.	many	TRBV6-2/TRBV6-3	TRBJ1-2	TGTGCCAGCAGTTACGCTCTCACCCACTATGGCTACACCTTC	CASSYALTHYGYTF
.	many	TRBV11-3	TRBJ1-1	TGTGCCAGCCTTAAGGGGGGTTCATGGACTGAAGCTTTCTTT	CASLKGGSWTEAFF
.	many	TRBV6-5	TRBJ1-1	TGTGCCAGCAGTTACTCAGTCAGAGGCAACACTGAAGCTTTCTTT	CASSYSVRGNTEAFF
TRBD1	once	TRBV7-6	TRBJ2-5	TGTGCCAGCAGCTCTGGGACAGGGGGGGAGACCCAGTACTTC	CASSSGTGGETQYF
TRBD2	.	TRBV25-1	TRBJ2-7	TGTGCCAGCAGTGCGGTGACTAGCGGGGCTACCTACGAGCAGTACTTC	CASSAVTSGATYEQYF
.	many	TRBV27	TRBJ1-1	TGTGCCAGCAGTCCGCTTACAAGGAACACTGAAGCTTTCTTT	CASSPLTRNTEAFF